One and the same sample provided the 20 T cell receptor beta chains below, sequenced in a study of blood T cell repertoires in COVID-19. Assay: immunoSEQ multiplex PCR; the TCRdb copy retains only in-frame clones and omits some. The top ten clones hold roughly 4% of a sample with tens of thousands of clones, 70% to 90% of them seen once. The sequencing input was peripheral blood. These receptors all come from a human donor in a cohort sampled during active COVID-19.

The CDR3 DNA is TGTGCCAGCAGTTTCTCTACAGGGGTGGGACAGCCCCAGCATTTT. Translated, it gives CASSFSTGVGQPQHF. The chain has TRBV27 and TRBJ1-5, with TRBD1 identical over 7 bases. Germline V gene lookup returns CDR1 MNHEY and CDR2 SMNVEV (reference sequence). V shed 3 bases, J shed 7 bases, and the junction held 9 bases outside the gene matches. The CDR3 sequence is 15 residues long.

This chain joins TRBV4-1 and TRBJ2-7, with 12 bases fitting TRBD2. Germline-derived CDR1 and CDR2 are MGHRA and YSYEKL. J gave up 7 bases and V 4 bases, and 8 bases lay outside the gene matches. The CDR3 is 15 residues long. The CDR3 region is CASSPGLAGLGEQYF. The DNA for the CDR3 is TGCGCCAGCAGCCCGGGACTAGCGGGCCTGGGGGAGCAGTACTTC.

The J gene is TRBJ2-3, the V gene TRBV5-6; 8 bases agree with TRBD1. CDR1 is SGHDT, CDR2 YYEEEE, per germline. The CDR3 is 17 amino acids. The J segment lost 2 bases and the V segment lost 0 bases, leaving 8 bases of the junction unmatched. The CDR3, as DNA: TGTGCCAGCAGCTTGGAAGCCGGGACAGGCCTCACAGATACGCAGTATTTT. This translates into CASSLEAGTGLTDTQYF.

This clone occurred once. The chain recombines TRBV5-1 with TRBJ2-5; 9 nucleotides agree with TRBD2. J lost 5 bases, V lost 0 bases, and 11 bases had no gene match. The germline gives CDR1 SGHRS, CDR2 YFSETQ. This CDR3 is built from 17 residues. CDR3 sequence (DNA): TGCGCCAGCAGCTTGGAAGGTAGCGGGGGAGGTCGGGAGACCCAGTACTTC. Amino acid sequence: CASSLEGSGGGRETQYF.

The chain is built from TRBV19 and TRBJ2-3; a possible D gene is TRBD2 (5 bases). Germline-derived CDR1 and CDR2 are LNHDA and SQIVND (reference sequence). V lost 7 bases to trimming and J lost 2 bases, with 16 bases between them. This CDR3 spans 15 amino acids. For the CDR3, the DNA is TGTGCCAGTAAGGGCAGTAGAGGGCCCACAGATACGCAGTATTTT. Protein: CASKGSRGPTDTQYF.

The rearrangement uses TRBV5-4 and TRBJ1-4, with 9 positions matching TRBD1. The germline CDR1 and CDR2 sequences are SGHNT and YYREEE (reference sequence). The junction had 8 bases not matched to a gene; V was cut back by 4 bases and J by 7 bases. The CDR3 extends over 15 amino acids. CDR3 in amino acids: CASSDTGTGSEKLFF. The CDR3 region has the DNA TGTGCCAGCAGCGATACCGGGACAGGGAGTGAAAAACTGTTTTTT.

The chain links TRBV21-1 to TRBJ1-1. TRBV21-1 is given as a pseudogene. CDR3 length equals 15 residues. The CDR3 nucleotides are TGTGCCAGCCGAGGCCCACGGCATGATGAAACTGAAGCTTTCTTT. It encodes CASRGPRHDETEAFF.

This chain uses TRBV4-1 with TRBJ1-1, with a possible D match to TRBD1 (5 bases). The length of the CDR3 is 16 residues. Trimming shortened V by 8 bases and J by 0 bases, and 19 bases separated the two germline ends. Germline-derived CDR1 and CDR2 are MGHRA and YSYEKL. The CDR3 here is CASHERAGELNTEAFF. The CDR3 nucleotides are TGCGCCAGCCACGAACGGGCGGGGGAACTGAACACTGAAGCTTTCTTT.

V usage is TRBV3-1 (or the pseudogene TRBV3-2) and J usage is TRBJ2-3; D ambiguous. V was pared by 1 base and J by 4 bases, with 18 bases between. Germline V lookup: CDR1 LGHDT, CDR2 YNNKEL (reference sequence). CDR3 length equals 17 residues. The DNA for the CDR3 is TGTGCCAGCAGCCAAGGCCTCTCCGCCTTACTGCCAGATACGCAGTATTTT. This gives the protein CASSQGLSALLPDTQYF.

The V and J genes are TRBV5-1 and TRBJ2-1; 9 positions agree with TRBD2. V shed 5 bases and J 5 bases; nucleotides not matched to a gene: 5. This CDR3 is 14 amino acids long. CDR1 and CDR2 from the germline V gene are SGHRS and YFSETQ. CDR3 in amino acids: CASSGGGGHNEQFF. In DNA, the CDR3 is TGCGCCAGCAGTGGCGGGGGGGGGCACAATGAGCAGTTCTTC. Full variable domain (outside the CDR3, taken from reference TRBV5-1 and TRBJ2-1): KAGVTQTPRYLIKTRGQQVTLSCSPISGHRSVSWYQQTPGQGLQFLFEYFSETQRNKGNFPGRFSGRQFSNSRSEMNVSTLELGDSALYLCASSGGGGHNEQFFGPGTRLTVL.

The gene calls are TRBV6-5 and TRBJ2-1; perhaps TRBD2 as D (5 bases). The CDR3 loop spans 15 amino acids. Germline V gives CDR1 MNHEY, CDR2 SVGAGI. Between the trimmed V and J ends, which lost 6 bases and 2 bases, there was a span of 14 bases. CDR3 in DNA: TGTGCCAGCAGATTCCCCAGAGGGACCTACAATGAGCAGTTCTTC. Residues: CASRFPRGTYNEQFF.

The CDR3 DNA sequence: TGTGCCACGGGACAGGGAAGCAATCAGCCCCAGCATTTT. It yields the protein CATGQGSNQPQHF. The chain combines TRBV10-3 with TRBJ1-5, with 9 bases lining up with TRBD1. This CDR3 comprises 13 residues. CDR1 is ENHRY, CDR2 SYGVKD, per germline. V shed 10 bases and J 1 base; nucleotides not matched to a gene: 2.

The chain combines TRBV6-5 with TRBJ1-1; D not certain. CDR1 and CDR2 (germline): MNHEY, SVGAGI. Between the trimmed V and J ends, which lost 7 bases and 0 bases, there was a span of 12 bases. The length of the CDR3 is 14 residues. CDR3 residues: CASTPARMNTEAFF. Written as DNA, the CDR3 is TGTGCCAGCACCCCCGCCAGAATGAACACTGAAGCTTTCTTT.

The chain carries TRBV25-1 and TRBJ2-3; 11 bases are a match to TRBD2. CDR3 length equals 15 residues. The V gene end was trimmed by 6 bases and the J gene end by 4 bases; junction bases not matched to a gene: 6. The germline V gene encodes CDR1 MGHDK and CDR2 SYGVNS. The CDR3 DNA follows: TGTGCCAGCAGCGTAGCGGGGGGGCCAGCAGATACGCAGTATTTT. Translation gives CASSVAGGPADTQYF.

The chain is built from TRBV7-9 and TRBJ2-1; 12 positions agree with TRBD2. J was trimmed by 5 bases and V by 3 bases; bases with no gene match: 5. Germline V gene data show CDR1 as SEHNR and CDR2 as FQNEAQ (reference sequence). This CDR3 is built from 16 residues. The DNA for the CDR3 is TGTGCCAGCAGCTTCCGGACTAGCGGGATGGACAATGAGCAGTTCTTC. Its translation: CASSFRTSGMDNEQFF.

The J gene is TRBJ2-1, the V gene TRBV9, with D possibly TRBD1 on 7 matching bases. The CDR3 contains 16 residues. Trimming removed 4 bases at V and 0 bases at J, with 14 bases between. Germline-derived CDR1 and CDR2 are SGDLS and YYNGEE. CDR3 region: CASSPGGLSSYNEQFF. In DNA, the CDR3 is TGTGCCAGCAGCCCAGGGGGACTTAGCTCCTACAATGAGCAGTTCTTC.

This chain uses TRBV2 with TRBJ2-1; 11 nucleotides align to TRBD2. V lost 4 bases to trimming and J lost 5 bases; unmatched junction nucleotides: 4. The CDR3 consists of 15 residues. In germline, CDR1 is SNHLY, CDR2 FYNNEI. CDR3 nucleotides: TGTGCCAGCAGTGGTCTAGCGGGGGGTAACAATGAGCAGTTCTTC. Protein sequence: CASSGLAGGNNEQFF.

This CDR3 reads CASSPLSAVGAFF. The CDR3 region has the DNA TGTGCCAGCAGCCCCCTCTCTGCAGTTGGAGCTTTCTTT. The chain uses TRBV11-2 and TRBJ1-1; D is unclear. The CDR3 is 13 residues long. CDR1 is SGHAT, CDR2 FQNNGV, per germline. V lost 5 bases and J lost 10, with 17 bases in between.

This clone was seen just once. The chain links TRBV28 to TRBJ2-1, with 14 bases that match TRBD2. The V segment lost 3 bases and the J segment 8 bases; nucleotides outside the gene matches: 6. The CDR3 extends over 16 amino acids. CDR1 is MDHEN, CDR2 SYDVKM, per germline. This chain's CDR3 is CASSFGLAGGKDEQFF. The CDR3 DNA sequence: TGTGCCAGCAGTTTCGGACTAGCGGGGGGTAAGGATGAGCAGTTCTTC.

This chain joins TRBV4-3 and TRBJ2-1; D call uncertain. This CDR3 has 16 amino acids. The V gene lost 0 bases and the J gene lost 3 bases, with 12 bases spanning the gap. CDR1 is LGHNA and CDR2 is YSLEER in the germline V gene. The CDR3 here is CASSQEPLVRYNEQFF. The CDR3 DNA reads TGCGCCAGCAGCCAAGAACCCCTGGTGCGCTACAATGAGCAGTTCTTC.